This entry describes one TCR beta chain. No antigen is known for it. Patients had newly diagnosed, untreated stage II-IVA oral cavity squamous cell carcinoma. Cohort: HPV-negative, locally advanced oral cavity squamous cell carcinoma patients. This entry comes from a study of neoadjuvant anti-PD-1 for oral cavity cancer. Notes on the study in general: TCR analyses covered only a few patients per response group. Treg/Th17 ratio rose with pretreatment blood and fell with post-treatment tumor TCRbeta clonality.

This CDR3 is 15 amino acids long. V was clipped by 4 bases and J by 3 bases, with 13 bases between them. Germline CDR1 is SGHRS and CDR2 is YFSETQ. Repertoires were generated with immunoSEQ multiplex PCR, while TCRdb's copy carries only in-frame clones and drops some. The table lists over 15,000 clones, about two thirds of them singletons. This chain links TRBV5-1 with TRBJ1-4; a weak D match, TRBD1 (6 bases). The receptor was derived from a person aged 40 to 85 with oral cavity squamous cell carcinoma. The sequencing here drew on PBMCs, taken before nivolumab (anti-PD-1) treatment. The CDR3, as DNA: TGCGCCAGCAGCCCCGGACAGAGTCCTAATGAAAAACTGTTTTTT. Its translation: CASSPGQSPNEKLFF.